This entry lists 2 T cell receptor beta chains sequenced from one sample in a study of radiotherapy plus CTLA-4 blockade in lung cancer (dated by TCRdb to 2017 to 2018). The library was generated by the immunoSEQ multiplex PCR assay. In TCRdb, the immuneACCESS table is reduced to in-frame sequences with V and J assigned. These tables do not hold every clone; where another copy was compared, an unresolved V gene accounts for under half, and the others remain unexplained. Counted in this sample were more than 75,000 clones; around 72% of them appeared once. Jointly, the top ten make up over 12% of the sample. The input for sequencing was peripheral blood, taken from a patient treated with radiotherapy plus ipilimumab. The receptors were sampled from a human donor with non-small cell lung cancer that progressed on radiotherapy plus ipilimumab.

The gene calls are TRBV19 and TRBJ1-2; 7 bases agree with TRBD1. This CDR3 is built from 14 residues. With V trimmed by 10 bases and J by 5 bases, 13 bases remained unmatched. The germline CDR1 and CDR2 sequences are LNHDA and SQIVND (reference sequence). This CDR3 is CATSTGVGSYGYTF. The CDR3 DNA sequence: TGTGCCACCAGTACAGGGGTTGGATCATATGGCTACACCTTC.

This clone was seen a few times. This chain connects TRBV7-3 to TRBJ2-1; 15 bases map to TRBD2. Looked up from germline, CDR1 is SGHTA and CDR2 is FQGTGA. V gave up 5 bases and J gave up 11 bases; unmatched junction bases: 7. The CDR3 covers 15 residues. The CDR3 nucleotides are TGTGCCAGCAGCCTACTCGGGACTAGCGGGGGGCAGCAGTTCTTC. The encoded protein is CASSLLGTSGGQQFF. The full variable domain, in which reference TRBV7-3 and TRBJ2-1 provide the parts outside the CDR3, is GAGVSQTPSNKVTEKGKYVELRCDPISGHTALYWYRQSLGQGPEFLIYFQGTGAADDSGLPNDRFFAVRPEGSVSTLKIQRTERGDSAVYLCASSLLGTSGGQQFFGPGTRLTVL.